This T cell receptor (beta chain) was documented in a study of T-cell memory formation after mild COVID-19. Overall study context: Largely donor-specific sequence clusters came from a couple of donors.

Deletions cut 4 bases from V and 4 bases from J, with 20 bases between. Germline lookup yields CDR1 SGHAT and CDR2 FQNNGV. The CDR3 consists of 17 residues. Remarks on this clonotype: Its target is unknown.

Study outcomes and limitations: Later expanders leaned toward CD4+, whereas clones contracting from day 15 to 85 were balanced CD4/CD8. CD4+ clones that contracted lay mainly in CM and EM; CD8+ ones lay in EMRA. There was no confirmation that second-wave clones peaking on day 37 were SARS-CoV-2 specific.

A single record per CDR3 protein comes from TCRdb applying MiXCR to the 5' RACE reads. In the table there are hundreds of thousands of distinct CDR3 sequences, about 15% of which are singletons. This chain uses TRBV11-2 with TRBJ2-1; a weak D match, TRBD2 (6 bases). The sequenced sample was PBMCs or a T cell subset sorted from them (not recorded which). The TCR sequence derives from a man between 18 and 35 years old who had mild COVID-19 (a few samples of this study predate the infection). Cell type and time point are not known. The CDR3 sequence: CASSSNLGGRAYNEQFF. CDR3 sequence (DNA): TGTGCCAGCAGCTCCAACTTGGGGGGACGGGCTTACAATGAGCAGTTCTTC. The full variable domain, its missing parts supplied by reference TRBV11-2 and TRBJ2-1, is EAGVAQSPRYKIIEKRQSVAFWCNPISGHATLYWYQQILGQGPKLLIQFQNNGVVDDSQLPKDRFSAERLKGVDSTLKIQPAKLEDSAVYLCASSSNLGGRAYNEQFFGPGTRLTVL.